This T cell receptor (beta chain) stems from a study of cytomegalovirus exposure and HLA in healthy donors. PCR primers comprised 60 Vbeta and 13 Jbeta primers. Sequencing used immunoSEQ multiplex PCR; TCRdb keeps in-frame clones, though not all of them. The sample records approximately 100,000 clones, over 65% being singletons. Only one count was recorded for this clone. The sequence derives from a woman in her forties in good health and CMV-seronegative. Sequencing was performed on PBMCs.

The CDR3 is CASSSGVFSPNEQFF. In nucleotides, the CDR3 is TGTGCCAGCAGTTCCGGGGTTTTCTCTCCCAATGAGCAGTTCTTC. The chain is built from TRBV6-5 and TRBJ2-1, with D possibly being TRBD2 (5 bases). Germline-derived CDR1 and CDR2 are MNHEY and SVGAGI. The germline V and J ends were trimmed by 4 bases and 6 bases, with 16 bases remaining between them. This CDR3 has 15 residues.